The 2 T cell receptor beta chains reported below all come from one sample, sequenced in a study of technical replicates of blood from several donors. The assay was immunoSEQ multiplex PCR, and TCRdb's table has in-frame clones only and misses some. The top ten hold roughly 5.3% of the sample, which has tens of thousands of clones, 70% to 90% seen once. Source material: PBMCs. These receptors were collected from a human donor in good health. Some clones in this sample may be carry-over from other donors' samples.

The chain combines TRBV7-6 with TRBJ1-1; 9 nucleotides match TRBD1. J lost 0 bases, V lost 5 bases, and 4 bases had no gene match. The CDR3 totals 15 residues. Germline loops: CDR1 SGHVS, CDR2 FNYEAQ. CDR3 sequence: CASSGGQGVNTEAFF. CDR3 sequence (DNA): TGTGCCAGCAGCGGGGGACAGGGCGTGAACACTGAAGCTTTCTTT.

CDR3 sequence (DNA): TGTGCCAGCAGTGAAGCGGGGACCCAGGTGGAGCAGTACTTC. Translation gives CASSEAGTQVEQYF. The chain recombines TRBV25-1 with TRBJ2-7, with D perhaps matching TRBD2 (6 bases). Germline V lookup: CDR1 MGHDK, CDR2 SYGVNS. The V gene lost 2 bases and the J gene lost 7 bases, with 15 bases spanning the gap. The CDR3 has 14 amino acids.